A single sample is the source of the 15 T cell receptor beta chains below, sequenced in a study of shared clonotypes between healthy human individuals. Repertoires were generated with immunoSEQ multiplex PCR, while TCRdb's copy carries only in-frame clones and drops some. Found here are about 2.3 million clones, approximately 90% of them singletons; the top ten hold 0.37%. The sample comprised naive CD4+ T cells from PBMCs. Sample subset: CD45RA+ positively selected. These receptors all stem from a man aged 18 to 29 in good health. Some clones in this sample may be carry-over from other donors' samples.

This chain connects TRBV7-2 to TRBJ2-1; D not certain. Trimming removed 5 bases at V and 5 bases at J, with 7 bases between. The CDR3 covers 12 residues. CDR1 and CDR2 (germline): SGHTA, FQGNSA. CDR3 nucleotides: TGTGCCAGCAGCCGGACCGACAATGAGCAGTTCTTC. Protein sequence: CASSRTDNEQFF.

The rearrangement joins TRBV2 to TRBJ1-2, with a weak D call TRBD1 (5 bases). This CDR3 is built from 15 residues. Trimming took off 4 bases at V and 2 bases at J, with 14 bases between the two ends. Germline assignment: CDR1 SNHLY and CDR2 FYNNEI. Here the CDR3 reads CASSVGGVGNYGYTF. Written as DNA, the CDR3 is TGTGCCAGCAGTGTCGGAGGGGTTGGAAACTATGGCTACACCTTC.

The rearrangement joins TRBV2 to TRBJ2-3; D remains ambiguous. Deletions cut 2 bases from V and 4 bases from J, with 4 bases between. From germline, CDR1 is SNHLY and CDR2 FYNNEI. This CDR3 is 12 amino acids long. The CDR3 loop reads CASSETSDTQYF. CDR3 nucleotides: TGTGCCAGCAGTGAAACCTCAGATACGCAGTATTTT. The whole variable domain, filled in from reference TRBV2 and TRBJ2-3, reads EPEVTQTPSHQVTQMGQEVILRCVPISNHLYFYWYRQILGQKVEFLVSFYNNEISEKSEIFDDQFSVERPDGSNFTLKIRSTKLEDSAMYFCASSETSDTQYFGPGTRLTVL.

The V and J genes are TRBV5-4 and TRBJ2-1; TRBD2 agrees at 10 bases. V was clipped by 3 bases and J by 9 bases; unmatched bases: 12. This CDR3 contains 16 residues. Germline V gene sequence: CDR1 SGHNT, CDR2 YYREEE (reference sequence). The CDR3 DNA reads TGTGCCAGCAGCTCCCAAGCGGGAGGGACGTGGGGTGAGCAGTTCTTC. Its translation: CASSSQAGGTWGEQFF.

The V and J genes are TRBV15 and TRBJ2-2; 9 nucleotides match TRBD1. Germline V gene data show CDR1 as LNHNV and CDR2 as YYDKDF (reference sequence). After removal of 4 bases from V and 6 bases from J, the junction contained 6 bases not matched to a gene. This CDR3 region has 15 residues. The CDR3 reads CATSMGQGKPGELFF. CDR3 nucleotide sequence: TGTGCCACCAGCATGGGACAGGGTAAACCCGGGGAGCTGTTTTTT.

The V and J genes are TRBV13 and TRBJ2-5; TRBD2 agrees at 7 bases. Germline assignment: CDR1 PRHDT and CDR2 FYEKMQ (reference sequence). V gave up 5 bases and J gave up 4 bases; unmatched junction bases: 7. The CDR3 has 14 residues. CDR3 in amino acids: CASSHGLDGETQYF. The CDR3 region has the DNA TGTGCCAGCAGCCATGGACTAGACGGAGAGACCCAGTACTTC.

V usage is TRBV19 and J usage is TRBJ1-4, with unresolved D. This CDR3 contains 15 residues. The V and J ends lost 3 bases and 0 bases respectively, with 8 bases between them. Germline V lookup: CDR1 LNHDA, CDR2 SQIVND (reference sequence). The CDR3 DNA reads TGTGCCAGTAGTATCCCCTCGGCAACTAATGAAAAACTGTTTTTT. Translated, it gives CASSIPSATNEKLFF. The full variable domain, in which reference TRBV19 and TRBJ1-4 provide the parts outside the CDR3, is DGGITQSPKYLFRKEGQNVTLSCEQNLNHDAMYWYRQDPGQGLRLIYYSQIVNDFQKGDIAEGYSVSREKKESFPLTVTSAQKNPTAFYLCASSIPSATNEKLFFGSGTQLSVL.

Comments on this clone: At the DNA level, this CDR3 is encoded by other sequences in the same sample as well. V usage is TRBV20-1 and J usage is TRBJ2-2; D unresolved. V was pared by 1 base and J by 5 bases, with 2 bases between. Germline values: CDR1 DFQATT, CDR2 SNEGSKA (reference sequence). The CDR3 contains 11 residues. CDR3 in DNA: TGCAGTGCTAGAGGAACCGGGGAGCTGTTTTTT. This gives the protein CSARGTGELFF.

The chain recombines TRBV7-2 with TRBJ2-3, with 9 bases lining up with TRBD1. Germline trimming cut 1 base from V and 7 bases from J; bases unmatched to any gene: 9. Germline V CDR1 and CDR2: SGHTA, FQGNSA. The CDR3 runs to 16 residues. The CDR3 DNA is TGTGCCAGCAGCTTAGGGAACGGACAGGGGATAAATACGCAGTATTTT. Translated: CASSLGNGQGINTQYF. The full variable domain, with the rest looked up from reference TRBV7-2 and TRBJ2-3, is GAGVSQSPSNKVTEKGKDVELRCDPISGHTALYWYRQSLGQGLEFLIYFQGNSAPDKSGLPSDRFSAERTGGSVSTLTIQRTQQEDSAVYLCASSLGNGQGINTQYFGPGTRLTVL.

The J gene is TRBJ1-5, the V gene TRBV5-5; 9 bases fit TRBD1. CDR3 size: 14 residues. Germline V gives CDR1 SGHKS, CDR2 YYEKEE (reference sequence). V lost 3 bases, J lost 3 bases, and 1 base stayed unmatched. CDR3 DNA sequence: TGTGCCAGCAGCTGGACAGGGGACAATCAGCCCCAGCATTTT. Translated, it gives CASSWTGDNQPQHF. Looking up the rest from reference TRBV5-5 and TRBJ1-5 gives the full variable domain: DAGVTQSPTHLIKTRGQQVTLRCSPISGHKSVSWYQQVLGQGPQFIFQYYEKEERGRGNFPDRFSARQFPNYSSELNVNALLLGDSALYLCASSWTGDNQPQHFGDGTRLSIL.

This rearrangement joins TRBV28 to TRBJ1-2, with a possible D match to TRBD1 (5 bases). The CDR3 covers 16 residues. Germline assignment: CDR1 MDHEN and CDR2 SYDVKM. V lost 2 bases and J 0 bases, leaving 13 bases between the germline ends. The CDR3 loop reads CASSLVGAAANYGYTF. CDR3 DNA sequence: TGTGCCAGCAGTTTAGTAGGGGCCGCTGCTAACTATGGCTACACCTTC.

The rearrangement links TRBV5-1 to TRBJ2-7, with TRBD2 matching over 12 bases. This CDR3 spans 15 amino acids. V was pared by 3 bases and J by 4 bases, with 5 bases of the junction left unmatched. From germline, CDR1 is SGHRS and CDR2 YFSETQ. The CDR3 region is CASSSLAGGQYEQYF. The CDR3 DNA reads TGCGCCAGCAGCTCACTAGCGGGAGGACAGTACGAGCAGTACTTC.

This rearrangement joins TRBV15 to TRBJ2-7; unclear D gene. From germline, CDR1 is LNHNV and CDR2 YYDKDF (reference sequence). This CDR3 region has 13 residues. V shed 6 bases and J shed 2 bases, with 11 bases lying between them. The CDR3 region has the DNA TGTGCCACCAGACCCATCTCGGCCTACGAGCAGTACTTC. Translation: CATRPISAYEQYF.

Concerning this clone: Other nucleotide sequences from this sample produce the same CDR3. The chain joins TRBV5-1 to TRBJ2-5; D perhaps matches TRBD2 (5 bases). The CDR3 contains 14 residues. CDR1 SGHRS and CDR2 YFSETQ come from the germline V gene. V was cut by 0 bases and J by 5 bases, with 11 bases left in between. In nucleotides, the CDR3 is TGCGCCAGCAGCTTGGCCAGCGGTGGGGAGACCCAGTACTTC. It translates to CASSLASGGETQYF.

V usage is TRBV5-1 and J usage is TRBJ2-5; 12 bases line up with TRBD1. Germline lookup yields CDR1 SGHRS and CDR2 YFSETQ. V was pared by 2 bases and J by 6 bases, with 5 bases of the junction left unmatched. The CDR3 loop spans 15 amino acids. CDR3: CASSLGTGGKQTQYF. CDR3 nucleotides: TGCGCCAGCAGCTTAGGGACAGGGGGCAAGCAGACCCAGTACTTC.